This T cell receptor (beta chain) was found in a study of response to subunit inactivated influenza vaccine. Findings and caveats of the study: The authors suggested that few new T cells are recruited per seasonal influenza vaccination.

TCRdb re-analysed the RT-PCR reads in MiXCR, keeping a single row per CDR3 protein. The data show some 640,000 distinct CDR3 sequences, with about 15% seen just once and 5.5% to 8% held by the top ten. V dropped 4 bases and J dropped 0; count of bases not matched to a gene: 4. This CDR3 has 15 residues. Looked up from germline, CDR1 is KGHSH and CDR2 is LQKENI. In this sample, this clonotype turned up a few times. Its antigen is unidentified. The V call is TRBV18, the J call TRBJ2-7, with TRBD1 identical over 9 bases. This receptor was obtained from a man aged 45 to 65 who received an inactivated influenza vaccine. The sequencing here drew on PBMCs from blood, taken approximately 15 days before vaccination. CDR3 DNA: TGTGCCAGCTCACACCGGGACAGGGTCTCCTACGAGCAGTACTTC. Its protein is CASSHRDRVSYEQYF.